The rows below give T cell receptor beta chains drawn from one sample of a study of blood T cell repertoires in COVID-19. Assay: immunoSEQ multiplex PCR; the TCRdb copy retains only in-frame clones and omits some. The data show some 64,000 clones, around nine tenths seen once. Sequences were obtained from peripheral blood. These receptors were obtained from a man in his sixties or seventies with acute or convalescent COVID-19. The CDR3 runs from the conserved cysteine through the conserved F or W. A D gene is named only where the DNA matches it firmly. Expanded clones get a size class; other rows say once, few or many, or leave the size out.

v_call,d_call,clone_size,j_call,cdr3_aa,cdr3_nt
TRBV6-5,TRBD1,NA,TRBJ1-2,CASRGTGRIHGYTF,TGTGCCAGCAGGGGGACAGGGAGGATTCATGGCTACACCTTC
TRBV15,TRBD1,NA,TRBJ1-2,CATRQGQAYGYTF,TGTGCCACCCGACAGGGCCAGGCCTATGGCTACACCTTC
TRBV18,NA,NA,TRBJ2-3,CASSDQAGGSTDTQYF,TGTGCCAGCTCAGACCAGGCTGGCGGGAGCACAGATACGCAGTATTTT
TRBV19,NA,NA,TRBJ1-5,CASSIVGATSLYSNQPQHF,TGTGCCAGTAGTATAGTGGGGGCAACGAGCCTCTATAGCAATCAGCCCCAGCATTTT
TRBV5-1,TRBD1,NA,TRBJ1-4,CASSPQGAEEKLFF,TGCGCCAGCAGCCCCCAGGGGGCCGAGGAAAAACTGTTTTTT
TRBV24-1,TRBD1,NA,TRBJ1-1,CATSDGTQGVTEAFF,TGTGCCACCAGTGATGGGACTCAGGGGGTCACTGAAGCTTTCTTT
TRBV5-6,TRBD2,NA,TRBJ2-3,CASRPRGGGTDTQYF,TGTGCCAGCAGACCGCGGGGGGGCGGGACAGATACGCAGTATTTT
TRBV6-2/TRBV6-3,NA,NA,TRBJ1-2,CASSWTENYGYTF,TGTGCCAGCAGTTGGACAGAGAACTATGGCTACACCTTC
TRBV9,NA,NA,TRBJ1-1,CASSVSDRGGEAFF,TGTGCCAGCAGCGTTTCTGATCGGGGTGGTGAAGCTTTCTTT
TRBV18,NA,NA,TRBJ2-5,CASSPLRGHQETQYF,TGTGCCAGCTCACCACTGCGGGGCCACCAAGAGACCCAGTACTTC
TRBV7-8,NA,NA,TRBJ2-7,CASSLAARGLSYEQYF,TGTGCCAGCAGCTTAGCCGCCAGAGGGCTCTCCTACGAGCAGTACTTC
TRBV9,NA,NA,TRBJ2-2,CASSVEGGTGELFF,TGTGCCAGCAGCGTAGAAGGGGGAACCGGGGAGCTGTTTTTT
TRBV7-8,NA,once,TRBJ2-7,CASSFTGLPYEQYF,TGTGCCAGCAGCTTTACAGGGCTCCCCTACGAGCAGTACTTC
TRBV27,TRBD1,NA,TRBJ1-6,CASSLTGQGNSPLHF,TGTGCCAGCAGTTTAACGGGACAGGGTAATTCACCCCTCCACTTT
TRBV7-2,NA,NA,TRBJ1-5,CASSLEMAQPQHF,TGTGCCAGCAGCTTAGAGATGGCCCAGCCCCAGCATTTT
TRBV2,NA,NA,TRBJ1-1,CASRGGGTNTEAFF,TGTGCCAGCAGGGGAGGAGGGACGAACACTGAAGCTTTCTTT
TRBV29-1,TRBD1,NA,TRBJ1-1,CSARQGRNTEAFF,TGCAGCGCCCGACAGGGTAGGAACACTGAAGCTTTCTTT